The clone carrying this T cell receptor beta chain appeared a single time. The authors' processing: The authors estimated nucleated cell counts from reference gene primer amplification. Here immunoSEQ multiplex PCR was the method, and the copy in TCRdb shows in-frame clones only, minus some. Clone size and the V and J calls come from that table; the DNA yielded D and trimming. The sample lists tens of thousands of clones; 70% to 90% were seen once. This record belongs to a study of blood T cell repertoires in COVID-19. Study at large: T cells, B-cell-depleted T cells, or PBMCs provided the cDNA or gDNA that served as material.

This CDR3 has 15 amino acids. The V segment lost 5 bases and the J segment 7 bases; nucleotides outside the gene matches: 9. CDR1 SEHNR and CDR2 FQNEAQ come from the germline V gene (reference sequence). The receptor was derived from a woman aged 80 or over with COVID-19, enrolled during active disease. V and J are TRBV7-9 and TRBJ2-5; 11 bases line up with TRBD1. Source material: peripheral blood. CDR3 sequence reads: CASSPRTGGLGTQYF. DNA for the CDR3: TGTGCCAGCAGCCCAAGGACAGGGGGCCTCGGGACCCAGTACTTC. The full variable domain, its missing parts supplied by reference TRBV7-9 and TRBJ2-5, is DTGVSQNPRHKITKRGQNVTFRCDPISEHNRLYWYRQTLGQGPEFLTYFQNEAQLEKSRLLSDRFSAERPKGSFSTLEIQRTEQGDSAMYLCASSPRTGGLGTQYFGPGTRLLVL.